This passage covers 2 T cell receptor beta chains from one sample sequenced in a study of blood T cell repertoires in COVID-19. Measured with immunoSEQ multiplex PCR; TCRdb has only the in-frame clones, and not every one. Found here are approximately 150,000 clones, under 85% of them singletons; the top ten hold 1.6%. Specimen: peripheral blood. Every receptor here comes from a human donor in a cohort sampled during active COVID-19.

This clone was seen a single time. The gene calls are TRBV12-3 or TRBV12-4 and TRBJ1-2, with 7 positions matching TRBD1. The CDR3 runs to 13 residues. V shed 5 bases, J shed 4 bases, and the junction held 4 bases outside the gene matches. The CDR3 region is CASSPTGPYGYTF. CDR3 nucleotides: TGTGCCAGCAGTCCGACAGGGCCCTATGGCTACACCTTC.

V and J are TRBV3-1 (or the pseudogene TRBV3-2) and TRBJ1-6; TRBD1 matches at 8 bases. The V gene end was trimmed by 4 bases and the J gene end by 11 bases; junction bases not matched to a gene: 7. Looked up from germline, CDR1 is LGHDT and CDR2 is YNNKEL (reference sequence). CDR3 length: 14 amino acids. CDR3 nucleotides: TGTGCCAGCAGCCGCGGACAGGGATTGGCACCCCTCCACTTT. This gives the protein CASSRGQGLAPLHF.